This T cell receptor beta chain emerged from a study of post-analysis software for immune sequencing data. General study points: Under F measure analysis, samples from one preparation batch co-clustered strongly.

Built from TCR beta cDNA, the libraries had unique molecular identifiers in them. One entry per CDR3 protein, called by TCRdb with MiXCR from the PCR reads. The table has 650,000 to 850,000 distinct CDR3 sequences, under 70% seen once; the top ten hold 4.6%. Comment on this clonotype: The antigen is unknown.

This clonotype originated in a girl between 10 and 17 years old with multiple sclerosis. The sample comprised blood.

The CDR3 sequence is CSARDPGTGMETQYF. In nucleotides, the CDR3 is TGCAGTGCTAGAGATCCTGGGACAGGGATGGAGACCCAGTACTTC. The chain uses TRBV20-1 and TRBJ2-5; TRBD1 matches 9 bases. V shed 0 bases, J shed 5 bases, and the junction held 7 bases outside the gene matches. The germline V gene encodes CDR1 DFQATT and CDR2 SNEGSKA (reference sequence). The CDR3 is 15 residues long.